This TCR beta chain stems from a study of neurological immune-mediated disorders. TCRdb processed the 5' RACE reads anew with MiXCR; each CDR3 protein has one entry. This table has 50,000 to 85,000 distinct CDR3 sequences, 5.2% appearing once. This CDR3 has 14 amino acids. V was trimmed by 0 bases and J by 5 bases, leaving 11 bases between them. Looked up from germline, CDR1 is SGHRS and CDR2 is YFSETQ. This clonotype came up many times. The material sequenced was PBMCs. This sequence originates from a young woman with multiple sclerosis. The rearrangement joins TRBV5-1 to TRBJ1-2, with D hard to call. The CDR3 nucleotides read TGCGCCAGCAGCTTGGGGACGGCTAGATATGGCTACACCTTC. Its protein product is CASSLGTARYGYTF.